The 24 T cell receptor beta chains below were found in one sample sequenced in a study of blood T cell repertoires in COVID-19. Generated by immunoSEQ multiplex PCR, the TCRdb table keeps only in-frame clones and is missing some. The sample lists 270,000 or so clones, about nine tenths seen once, with less than 3% in the top ten. Sequencing used peripheral blood. The receptors derive from a woman younger than 45 with active or convalescent COVID-19.

This clone was counted only a few times. The V call is TRBV5-1, the J call TRBJ2-3; TRBD2 agrees at 13 bases. After removal of 4 bases from V and 6 bases from J, the junction contained 8 bases not matched to a gene. CDR1 and CDR2 from the germline V gene are SGHRS and YFSETQ. The CDR3 sequence is 16 residues long. CDR3 bases: TGCGCCAGCAGCCCAGGGACTAGCGGGGTTCAGGATACGCAGTATTTT. This translates into CASSPGTSGVQDTQYF.

The chain couples TRBV6-1 to TRBJ1-3, with D perhaps TRBD1 (5 bases). V shed 3 bases and J shed 5 bases, with 14 bases lying between them. The CDR3 sequence is 15 residues long. From germline, CDR1 is MNHNS and CDR2 SASEGT. The CDR3 spells CASSDLAGWRNTIYF. The CDR3 DNA follows: TGTGCCAGCAGTGATCTGGCAGGGTGGCGAAACACCATATATTTT.

The rearrangement joins TRBV24-1 to TRBJ1-5; D uncertain. Germline V gene data show CDR1 as KGHDR and CDR2 as SFDVKD. The CDR3 runs 14 residues. Trimming stripped 5 bases from V and 0 bases from J, with 7 bases between. CDR3 nucleotide sequence: TGTGCCACCAGTGTCGCAGATAGCAATCAGCCCCAGCATTTT. It specifies CATSVADSNQPQHF.

V and J are TRBV4-3 and TRBJ2-7, with a possible D match to TRBD2 (6 bases). Germline CDR1 reads LGHNA; CDR2 reads YSLEER. The CDR3 is 15 amino acids. V lost 1 base, J lost 3 bases, and 13 bases lay in between. The DNA of the CDR3 is TGCGCCAGCAGCCAAGGGGAACGGGGAGGCTACGAGCAGTACTTC. This translates into CASSQGERGGYEQYF.

The gene calls are TRBV11-2 and TRBJ1-2; weak D call: TRBD1 (5 bases). The CDR3 extends over 15 amino acids. The germline V and J ends were trimmed by 1 base and 0 bases, with 9 bases remaining between them. The V gene's germline CDR1 is SGHAT and CDR2 FQNNGV. CDR3 DNA sequence: TGTGCCAGCAGCTTAGTGGACACGGCTAACTATGGCTACACCTTC. Its translation is CASSLVDTANYGYTF.

This clone was seen only a few times. The chain is built from TRBV9 and TRBJ2-3; D might be TRBD1 (6 bases). This CDR3 contains 15 residues. The V gene's germline CDR1 is SGDLS and CDR2 YYNGEE. With 3 bases removed from V and 3 bases from J, the gap between germline ends came to 14 bases. CDR3 in amino acids: CASSAQGGNTDTQYF. The CDR3 bases are TGTGCCAGCAGCGCACAGGGCGGTAATACAGATACGCAGTATTTT.

V and J are TRBV19 and TRBJ1-6, with D possibly matching TRBD1 (5 bases). V was clipped by 3 bases and J by 5 bases, with 11 bases between them. Looked up from germline, CDR1 is LNHDA and CDR2 is SQIVND (reference sequence). The length of the CDR3 is 15 residues. CDR3 sequence reads: CASSISRADNSPLHF. In DNA form, the CDR3 reads TGTGCCAGTAGTATCTCCAGGGCCGATAATTCACCCCTCCACTTT.

J is TRBJ1-5 and V is TRBV7-2, with D possibly being TRBD1 (6 bases). Trimming took off 5 bases at V and 2 bases at J, with 13 bases between the two ends. Per germline, CDR1 SGHTA and CDR2 FQGNSA. The CDR3 covers 15 residues. The CDR3 here is CASSQMTGGNQPQHF. The CDR3 nucleotides read TGTGCCAGCAGCCAAATGACAGGCGGCAATCAGCCCCAGCATTTT.

V gene TRBV18 combines with J gene TRBJ1-2, with TRBD1 identical over 9 bases. The CDR3 runs 12 residues. With V trimmed by 4 bases and J by 8 bases, 2 bases remained unmatched. Germline V gives CDR1 KGHSH, CDR2 LQKENI. The CDR3 DNA follows: TGTGCCAGCTCACGGGACAGGGAAGGCTACACCTTC. It codes for CASSRDREGYTF.

The genes are TRBV6-1 and TRBJ2-1, with TRBD1 matching 9 bases. Germline V gene data show CDR1 as MNHNS and CDR2 as SASEGT. This CDR3 has 16 residues. V was pared by 3 bases and J by 3 bases, with 6 bases of the junction left unmatched. The DNA of the CDR3 is TGTGCCAGCAGTGAGGGGACAGGGAATGGCTACAATGAGCAGTTCTTC. This translates into CASSEGTGNGYNEQFF.

The chain recombines TRBV29-1 with TRBJ2-1, with 11 bases aligning to TRBD2. The ends lost 7 bases at V and 8 bases at J; junction bases unmatched: 10. CDR1 and CDR2 (germline): SQVTM, ANQGSEA. There are 14 residues in the CDR3. The CDR3: CSAPLAGEVDEQFF. The CDR3 nucleotides read TGCAGCGCTCCACTAGCGGGGGAGGTCGATGAGCAGTTCTTC.

The gene calls are TRBV2 and TRBJ1-1; the match to TRBD1 covers 8 bases. The V gene end was trimmed by 7 bases and the J gene end by 5 bases; junction bases not matched to a gene: 6. CDR1 is SNHLY, CDR2 FYNNEI, per germline. This CDR3 region has 13 residues. The CDR3 loop is CASNQGAGTEAFF. DNA of the CDR3: TGTGCCAGCAACCAGGGGGCAGGAACTGAAGCTTTCTTT.

The V call is TRBV3-1 (or the pseudogene TRBV3-2), the J call TRBJ2-7, with D perhaps TRBD1 (6 bases). This CDR3 has 16 residues. Looked up from germline, CDR1 is LGHDT and CDR2 is YNNKEL (reference sequence). V was clipped by 0 bases and J by 2 bases, with 14 bases between them. CDR3 residues: CASSQDCETGAYEQYF. The CDR3 DNA reads as TGTGCCAGCAGCCAAGATTGTGAGACAGGAGCCTACGAGCAGTACTTC.

The chain is built from TRBV30 and TRBJ1-4; D may be TRBD1 (6 bases). Germline-derived CDR1 and CDR2 are GTSNPN and SVGIG (reference sequence). V lost 7 bases to trimming and J lost 8 bases, with 14 bases between them. The CDR3 has 12 residues. This chain's CDR3 is CASSQTGEKLFF. DNA for the CDR3: TGTGCCTCCTCACAGACAGGAGAAAAACTGTTTTTT.

This clone turned up a few times. The rearrangement joins TRBV5-4 to TRBJ2-1, with 10 bases fitting TRBD1. Germline V gene lookup returns CDR1 SGHNT and CDR2 YYREEE (reference sequence). The CDR3 runs to 14 residues. J lost 8 bases, V lost 4 bases, and 6 bases had no gene match. The CDR3 reads CASSSRDRGHEQFF. In DNA form, the CDR3 reads TGTGCCAGCAGCAGCCGGGACAGGGGTCATGAGCAGTTCTTC.

The genes are TRBV5-1 and TRBJ2-3; 11 bases fit TRBD1. Germline assignment: CDR1 SGHRS and CDR2 YFSETQ. V trimming: 4 bases; J trimming: 3 bases; junction bases outside the gene matches: 4. CDR3 length: 15 residues. Here the CDR3 reads CASSKGQGGTDTQYF. CDR3 coding DNA: TGCGCCAGCAGCAAGGGACAGGGGGGAACAGATACGCAGTATTTT.

CDR3 nucleotide sequence: TGTGCCAGCACTGCCCGGGACAGGCCGAGTAATGAGCAGTTCTTC. It encodes CASTARDRPSNEQFF. The rearrangement uses TRBV6-5 and TRBJ2-1; 8 nucleotides align to TRBD1. Germline V gene sequence: CDR1 MNHEY, CDR2 SVGAGI. Trimming removed 7 bases from V and 7 bases from J; junction bases left unmatched: 12. The CDR3 has 15 amino acids.

The V and J genes are TRBV11-3 and TRBJ2-5; 7 positions match TRBD2. This CDR3 region has 14 residues. The germline V gene has CDR1 SGHNT and CDR2 YENEEA. V lost 5 bases, J lost 4 bases, and 7 bases stayed unmatched. The CDR3 DNA follows: TGTGCCAGCAGCGATGGGGGGGGTCGAGAGACCCAGTACTTC. This codes for CASSDGGGRETQYF.

Notes on this clone: The junction shows a germline mismatch at one end, possibly a read error. V gene TRBV7-8 combines with J gene TRBJ1-2, with 7 bases identical to TRBD1. Germline V gene data show CDR1 as SGHVS and CDR2 as FQNEAQ. The CDR3 totals 12 residues. The CDR3 here is CASSLRGEQGLF. DNA of the CDR3: TGTGCCAGCAGCTTAAGGGGTGAACAGGGGCTCTTC.

The chain carries TRBV10-3 and TRBJ1-2, with D uncertain. V was cut by 2 bases and J by 2 bases, with 6 bases left in between. Looked up from germline, CDR1 is ENHRY and CDR2 is SYGVKD. The length of the CDR3 is 13 residues. Written as DNA, the CDR3 is TGTGCCATCAGTGAGCCGGGGAACTATGGCTACACCTTC. As protein: CAISEPGNYGYTF.

The chain recombines TRBV2 with TRBJ1-2; D is perhaps TRBD1 (5 bases). Per germline, CDR1 SNHLY and CDR2 FYNNEI. The CDR3 is made up of 11 amino acids. V was shortened by 6 bases and J by 8 bases, with 10 bases between the two germline ends. CDR3 loop: CASRGGDGYTF. The CDR3 DNA follows: TGTGCCAGCAGGGGAGGGGACGGCTACACCTTC.

This chain joins TRBV7-2 and TRBJ1-5; possibly TRBD1 for D (6 bases). The CDR3 covers 15 residues. Trimming removed 1 base at V and 6 bases at J, with 13 bases between. Germline V gene data show CDR1 as SGHTA and CDR2 as FQGNSA. The CDR3 loop reads CASSLVGTSGQPQHF. In DNA form, the CDR3 reads TGTGCCAGCAGCTTAGTAGGGACATCGGGTCAGCCCCAGCATTTT.

This chain uses TRBV29-1 with TRBJ2-7; 9 bases line up with TRBD1. This CDR3 has 13 amino acids. The trim removed 6 bases at V and 4 bases at J, leaving 7 bases unmatched. Germline V CDR1 and CDR2: SQVTM, ANQGSEA. DNA for the CDR3: TGCAGCGTCCTCGGACAGGGGCGATACGAGCAGTACTTC. It is translated as CSVLGQGRYEQYF.

This clone was seen only a few times. The chain employs TRBV20-1 and TRBJ1-2; 7 bases map to TRBD1. The CDR3 is 11 amino acids. V lost 3 bases and J lost 7; bases outside the gene matches: 2. From germline, CDR1 is DFQATT and CDR2 SNEGSKA (reference sequence). The CDR3: CSASEGAGYTF. In DNA form, the CDR3 reads TGCAGTGCTAGTGAGGGGGCTGGCTACACCTTC.